These 21 T cell receptor beta chains were sequenced from one sample in a study of breast tumors, draining lymph nodes, adjacent tissues. In TCRdb, the multiplex PCR reads were re-called with MiXCR into one record per CDR3 protein. The table lists 170,000 or so distinct CDR3 sequences, 30% to 35% of them singletons. Samples came from axillary lymph nodes draining the breast cancer. What was sequenced was axillary lymph node tissue. Receptors originate from a female donor with breast cancer. Some clones in this sample may be carry-over from other donors' samples.

The rearrangement links TRBV5-6 to TRBJ1-1; unclear D gene. Germline CDR1 and CDR2: SGHDT and YYEEEE. The V end lost 5 bases, the J end lost 12 bases, and 14 bases lay between the germline ends. This CDR3 has 11 amino acids. CDR3 nucleotide sequence: TGTGCCAGCAGTTACGTCGAGGAAACTTTCTTT. It is translated as CASSYVEETFF.

On this clonotype itself: A read error may be the cause here, since a much bigger clone is one base away. This rearrangement joins TRBV7-9 to TRBJ2-5; tentative D call: TRBD2 (6 bases). From germline, CDR1 is SEHNR and CDR2 FQNEAQ (reference sequence). The CDR3 has 15 residues. CDR3 loop: CVSGLAHGGMKTQYF. DNA of the CDR3: TGTGTCAGCGGCTTAGCGCACGGGGGAATGAAGACCCAGTACTTC. Looking up the rest from reference TRBV7-9 and TRBJ2-5 gives the full variable domain: DTGVSQNPRHKITKRGQNVTFRCDPISEHNRLYWYRQTLGQGPEFLTYFQNEAQLEKSRLLSDRFSAERPKGSFSTLEIQRTEQGDSAMYLCVSGLAHGGMKTQYFGPGTRLLVL.

The V gene is TRBV24-1, the J gene TRBJ2-2, with D maybe TRBD1 (6 bases). CDR3 size: 16 residues. V shed 1 base and J shed 3 bases, with 11 bases lying between them. In germline, CDR1 is KGHDR, CDR2 SFDVKD. The CDR3 DNA reads as TGTGCCACCAGTGATTTTGGGGGCGGCTACACCGGGGAGCTGTTTTTT. This sequence encodes CATSDFGGGYTGELFF.

Many counts were recorded for this clonotype. This chain connects TRBV6-6 to TRBJ1-2, with a possible D match to TRBD1 (5 bases). The CDR3 length is 16 residues. Looked up from germline, CDR1 is MNHNY and CDR2 is SVGAGI (reference sequence). V was pared by 2 bases and J by 4 bases, with 17 bases between. The DNA for the CDR3 is TGTGCCAGCAGTTACCTCACGGGGGTCGGGAGCTATGGCTACACCTTC. Translation gives CASSYLTGVGSYGYTF.

The V gene is TRBV7-2, the J gene TRBJ1-2, with D possibly being TRBD1 (6 bases). Germline CDR1 reads SGHTA; CDR2 reads FQGNSA. The length of the CDR3 is 14 residues. The V end lost 1 base, the J end lost 6 bases, and 12 bases lay between the germline ends. The DNA for the CDR3 is TGTGCCAGCAGCTTAGACAGGGATTCGAATGGCTACACCTTC. It yields the protein CASSLDRDSNGYTF. Together with reference TRBV7-2 and TRBJ1-2, the CDR3 gives the full variable domain: GAGVSQSPSNKVTEKGKDVELRCDPISGHTALYWYRQSLGQGLEFLIYFQGNSAPDKSGLPSDRFSAERTGGSVSTLTIQRTQQEDSAVYLCASSLDRDSNGYTFGSGTRLTVV.

The rearrangement links TRBV2 to TRBJ2-6; a possible D gene is TRBD2 (6 bases). Trimming took off 6 bases at V and 3 bases at J, with 12 bases between the two ends. CDR3 size: 15 residues. Germline values: CDR1 SNHLY, CDR2 FYNNEI. CDR3 bases: TGTGCCAGCAGGACGGGACTTATTGGGGCCAACGTCCTGACTTTC. Its translation is CASRTGLIGANVLTF.

In the case of this clonotype: A much larger clone lies one base from this, so it may be a read error. The chain is built from TRBV7-2 and TRBJ1-3, with D unresolved. Germline CDR1 SGHTA, CDR2 FQGNSA. CDR3 size: 17 residues. The CDR3 region is CASSYPDSGFGGNPIYF. The DNA for the CDR3 is TGTGCCAGCAGTTACCCGGACTCCGGGTTCGGTGGAAACCCCATATATTTT.

At least ten counts were recorded for this clonotype. V is TRBV2 and J is TRBJ2-2, with 11 bases lining up with TRBD2. The V gene end was trimmed by 6 bases and the J gene end by 5 bases; junction bases not matched to a gene: 11. The CDR3 spans 17 residues. Germline CDR1 reads SNHLY; CDR2 reads FYNNEI. The CDR3 DNA sequence: TGTGCCAGCAGGGGGAGACCTAGCGGGAGGAAAACCGGGGAGCTGTTTTTT. Translation: CASRGRPSGRKTGELFF.

The J gene is TRBJ1-2, the V gene TRBV2; the match to TRBD1 covers 10 bases. Per the germline V gene, CDR1 is SNHLY and CDR2 is FYNNEI. Unmatched junction bases numbered 3, after V lost 5 bases and J lost 6 bases. The CDR3 totals 13 residues. The CDR3 is CASSSGTGDGYTF. Here the CDR3 DNA reads TGTGCCAGCAGTTCCGGGACAGGGGATGGCTACACCTTC.

There are many counts of this clonotype. V gene TRBV6-5 combines with J gene TRBJ2-7; 7 bases agree with TRBD2. Germline trimming cut 8 bases from V and 0 bases from J; bases unmatched to any gene: 10. Germline V gene lookup returns CDR1 MNHEY and CDR2 SVGAGI. There are 15 residues in the CDR3. The CDR3 is CASLKSGGSSYEQYF. For the CDR3, the DNA is TGTGCCAGCCTTAAATCCGGGGGGTCCTCCTACGAGCAGTACTTC.

This chain joins TRBV6-2 or TRBV6-3 and TRBJ2-1; 11 nucleotides line up with TRBD2. The V gene end was trimmed by 5 bases and the J gene end by 6 bases; junction bases not matched to a gene: 9. The germline CDR1 and CDR2 sequences are MNHEY and SVGEGT. The CDR3 runs to 16 residues. The CDR3 DNA reads as TGTGCCAGCAGTCACCCCACTAGCGGGGGTTCCAATGAGCAGTTCTTC. Its protein is CASSHPTSGGSNEQFF.

This clonotype has just a few counts. V is TRBV27 and J is TRBJ1-2, with 10 bases fitting TRBD1. V lost 3 bases, J lost 2 bases, and 3 bases stayed unmatched. The CDR3 runs 15 residues. Germline values: CDR1 MNHEY, CDR2 SMNVEV (reference sequence). DNA of the CDR3: TGTGCCAGCAGTTTCAGGGGACAGGGGAACTATGGCTACACCTTC. This sequence encodes CASSFRGQGNYGYTF.

This clonotype turned up a few times. CDR3 amino acids: CASSPKQRGRRNIQYF. CDR3 in DNA: TGTGCCAGCAGCCCTAAGCAGAGGGGACGGCGGAACATTCAGTACTTC. V and J are TRBV14 and TRBJ2-4; D may match TRBD1 or TRBD2 (5 bases each). Germline CDR1 and CDR2: SGHDN and FVKESK. V shed 4 bases and J shed 7 bases, with 20 bases lying between them. The CDR3 runs 16 residues. Variable domain in full (rest from reference TRBV14 and TRBJ2-4): EAGVTQFPSHSVIEKGQTVTLRCDPISGHDNLYWYRRVMGKEIKFLLHFVKESKQDESGMPNNRFLAERTGGTYSTLKVQPAELEDSGVYFCASSPKQRGRRNIQYFGAGTRLSVL.

This clonotype was seen many times. The J gene is TRBJ2-7, the V gene TRBV20-1; D possibly corresponds to TRBD2 (6 bases). This CDR3 is built from 13 residues. Germline CDR1 is DFQATT and CDR2 is SNEGSKA (reference sequence). V was pared by 6 bases and J by 2 bases, with 14 bases between. CDR3: CSAPWGGTYEQYF. The CDR3 DNA follows: TGCAGTGCCCCTTGGGGCGGGACCTACGAGCAGTACTTC.

This clonotype has a count of ten or more. V gene TRBV20-1 combines with J gene TRBJ2-1, with a weak D call TRBD1 (6 bases). The germline gives CDR1 DFQATT, CDR2 SNEGSKA (reference sequence). V dropped 1 base and J dropped 1 base, with 14 bases sitting between them. The CDR3 runs 16 residues. The CDR3 nucleotides read TGCAGTGCTAGAGGGGGGCACACCAGATCCTACAATGAGCAGTTCTTC. The encoded protein is CSARGGHTRSYNEQFF.

Worth noting for this clonotype: Being one base from a much bigger clone, this may be a read error. The chain links TRBV19 to TRBJ1-2, with D maybe TRBD1 (5 bases). V was trimmed by 6 bases and J by 10 bases, leaving 18 bases between them. CDR1 is LNHDA, CDR2 SQIVND, per germline (reference sequence). The CDR3 has 13 amino acids. CDR3 nucleotides: TGTGCCAGTAGACCGGGCCCGGGGGGTCCCTACACCTTC. Encoded protein: CASRPGPGGPYTF. The full variable domain, with the rest looked up from reference TRBV19 and TRBJ1-2, is DGGITQSPKYLFRKEGQNVTLSCEQNLNHDAMYWYRQDPGQGLRLIYYSQIVNDFQKGDIAEGYSVSREKKESFPLTVTSAQKNPTAFYLCASRPGPGGPYTFGSGTRLTVV.

In its sample, this clonotype was seen many times. This chain connects TRBV19 to TRBJ2-1; D gene unclear. The CDR3 spans 14 residues. Germline assignment: CDR1 LNHDA and CDR2 SQIVND (reference sequence). V lost 6 bases and J lost 5, with 14 bases in between. CDR3 residues: CASSALRLNNEQFF. The CDR3 DNA is TGTGCCAGTAGCGCTCTCAGGCTTAACAATGAGCAGTTCTTC.

The gene calls are TRBV18 and TRBJ2-5, with 9 bases lining up with TRBD1. CDR3 length: 20 residues. V trimming: 0 bases; J trimming: 3 bases; junction bases outside the gene matches: 17. Germline lookup yields CDR1 KGHSH and CDR2 LQKENI. The CDR3 sequence is CASSPPSAGQGYIGEETQYF. The CDR3 nucleotides read TGTGCCAGCTCACCACCGAGTGCGGGACAGGGATATATAGGAGAAGAGACCCAGTACTTC.

For this clonotype: Likely a read error: the CDR3 ends without its conserved phenylalanine or tryptophan. It is unclear where the CDR3 begins or ends on the DNA, so no DNA is shown, and the CDR3 is as TCRdb lists it. The rearrangement uses TRBV6-1 and TRBJ2-7; the table calls TRBD2, which could not be checked here. The CDR3 length is 11 residues, termini included. Germline lookup yields CDR1 MNHNS and CDR2 SASEGT. CDR3 residues: CASSLGHSSTS.

The V and J genes are TRBV12-3 or TRBV12-4 and TRBJ2-1; D not resolved. The CDR3 covers 13 residues. Trimming shortened V by 3 bases and J by 8 bases, and 11 bases separated the two germline ends. The CDR3 spells CASSFSGRDEQFF. The CDR3 nucleotides read TGTGCCAGCAGTTTCTCAGGTCGTGATGAGCAGTTCTTC.

This clonotype turned up a few times. The chain has TRBV6-6 and TRBJ2-7; TRBD2 aligns across 8 bases. Germline V gene lookup returns CDR1 MNHNY and CDR2 SVGAGI (reference sequence). CDR3 length equals 15 residues. The trim removed 5 bases at V and 3 bases at J, leaving 9 bases unmatched. The CDR3 protein is CASSHALAGHYEQYF. The CDR3 DNA is TGTGCCAGCAGTCACGCGTTAGCGGGACACTACGAGCAGTACTTC.